The 24 T cell receptor beta chains below all came from one sample that was sequenced in a study of shared clonotypes between healthy human individuals. Libraries were prepared by immunoSEQ multiplex PCR; TCRdb keeps only in-frame clonotypes and omits some of them. Altogether roughly 1,600,000 clones are present, approximately 98.5% being singletons, with the ten largest covering roughly 0.35%. Sequenced material: naive CD4+ T cells sorted from blood. Subset of the sample: CD45RA+ positively selected. The receptors here all came from a man aged 25 to 40 in good health.

The rearrangement uses TRBV7-6 and TRBJ1-5; 8 nucleotides match TRBD1. CDR3 length: 14 amino acids. V trimming: 5 bases; J trimming: 7 bases; junction bases outside the gene matches: 7. CDR1 is SGHVS and CDR2 is FNYEAQ in the germline V gene. For the CDR3, the DNA is TGTGCCAGCAGCCCTGGACAGGGAGGACAGCCCCAGCATTTT. It specifies CASSPGQGGQPQHF. Drawing the rest from reference TRBV7-6 and TRBJ1-5, the complete variable domain is GAGVSQSPRYKVTKRGQDVALRCDPISGHVSLYWYRQALGQGPEFLTYFNYEAQQDKSGLPNDRFSAERPEGSISTLTIQRTEQRDSAMYRCASSPGQGGQPQHFGDGTRLSIL.

The V and J genes are TRBV18 and TRBJ1-1; 7 nucleotides agree with TRBD1. Germline-derived CDR1 and CDR2 are KGHSH and LQKENI. CDR3 length equals 12 residues. V shed 7 bases and J 4 bases; nucleotides not matched to a gene: 3. DNA for the CDR3: TGTGCCAGCTTGACAGGGAGCACTGAAGCTTTCTTT. This gives the protein CASLTGSTEAFF.

Details on this clone: Different DNA sequences within this sample yield the same CDR3. CDR3 loop: CASSLDRGQETQYF. The CDR3 nucleotides read TGTGCCAGCTCACTAGACAGGGGACAAGAGACCCAGTACTTC. This chain uses TRBV18 with TRBJ2-5; 8 bases are a match to TRBD1. The CDR3 contains 14 residues. Germline CDR1 and CDR2: KGHSH and LQKENI. The V segment lost 4 bases and the J segment 2 bases; nucleotides outside the gene matches: 3.

This rearrangement joins TRBV28 to TRBJ1-5; 8 positions match TRBD1. Per the germline V gene, CDR1 is MDHEN and CDR2 is SYDVKM. The V gene end was trimmed by 6 bases and the J gene end by 5 bases; junction bases not matched to a gene: 9. CDR3 size: 15 residues. This CDR3 reads CASRPLDREHQPQHF. CDR3 DNA sequence: TGTGCCAGCAGACCATTGGACAGGGAACATCAGCCCCAGCATTTT. Full variable domain (rest looked up from reference TRBV28 and TRBJ1-5): DVKVTQSSRYLVKRTGEKVFLECVQDMDHENMFWYRQDPGLGLRLIYFSYDVKMKEKGDIPEGYSVSREKKERFSLILESASTNQTSMYLCASRPLDREHQPQHFGDGTRLSIL.

The chain couples TRBV7-8 to TRBJ2-5; D call uncertain. This CDR3 spans 12 amino acids. V lost 2 bases and J 5 bases, leaving 6 bases between the germline ends. Germline V gene data show CDR1 as SGHVS and CDR2 as FQNEAQ. The CDR3 protein is CASSLLGETQYF. DNA of the CDR3: TGTGCCAGCAGCTTACTGGGGGAGACCCAGTACTTC. The complete variable domain, with remaining parts taken from reference TRBV7-8 and TRBJ2-5, reads GAGVSQSPRYKVAKRGQDVALRCDPISGHVSLFWYQQALGQGPEFLTYFQNEAQLDKSGLPSDRFFAERPEGSVSTLKIQRTQQEDSAVYLCASSLLGETQYFGPGTRLLVL.

The chain joins TRBV9 to TRBJ2-1, with TRBD2 identical over 9 bases. V dropped 3 bases and J dropped 2; count of bases not matched to a gene: 6. CDR3 length: 16 residues. Germline CDR1 and CDR2: SGDLS and YYNGEE. DNA of the CDR3: TGTGCCAGCAGCGCCGGGACTAGCTCTACCTACAATGAGCAGTTCTTC. Protein: CASSAGTSSTYNEQFF.

J is TRBJ2-3 and V is TRBV20-1, with unresolved D. The germline V gene encodes CDR1 DFQATT and CDR2 SNEGSKA (reference sequence). This CDR3 spans 11 amino acids. Trimming pared 7 bases from V and 4 bases from J, leaving 9 bases between. The CDR3, as DNA: TGCAGTGTCCAGCCCCCAGATACGCAGTATTTT. Its translation is CSVQPPDTQYF.

The chain uses TRBV5-1 and TRBJ2-5, with D maybe TRBD2 (6 bases). Trimming shortened V by 0 bases and J by 1 base, and 10 bases separated the two germline ends. Germline V CDR1 and CDR2: SGHRS, YFSETQ. The CDR3 contains 15 residues. CDR3: CASSLGLGPQETQYF. CDR3 nucleotides: TGCGCCAGCAGCTTGGGACTAGGCCCCCAAGAGACCCAGTACTTC.

This sequence joins TRBV29-1 and TRBJ2-5; D is perhaps TRBD1 or TRBD2 (7 bases each). CDR3 size: 13 residues. V dropped 7 bases and J dropped 5 bases, with 17 bases sitting between them. CDR1 SQVTM and CDR2 ANQGSEA come from the germline V gene. CDR3 residues: CSASGPGGETQYF. DNA for the CDR3: TGCAGCGCTAGCGGTCCAGGGGGGGAGACCCAGTACTTC.

The DNA for the CDR3 is TGCGCCAGCAGCTTGACGGTCCCATCGGCCTACAATGAGCAGTTCTTC. Translating it yields CASSLTVPSAYNEQFF. The V and J genes are TRBV5-1 and TRBJ2-1, with unresolved D. V was pared by 1 base and J by 2 bases, with 13 bases between. The germline gives CDR1 SGHRS, CDR2 YFSETQ. The CDR3 has 16 residues.

The rearrangement uses TRBV5-6 and TRBJ2-5, with 8 nucleotides matching TRBD1. Per germline, CDR1 SGHDT and CDR2 YYEEEE. CDR3 size: 16 residues. With 2 bases clipped from V and 5 bases from J, the junction kept 11 bases outside the gene matches. CDR3 in amino acids: CASSFPGQASGETQYF. CDR3 DNA: TGTGCCAGCAGCTTTCCGGGACAGGCCAGTGGTGAGACCCAGTACTTC.

The chain recombines TRBV6-1 with TRBJ2-7; 9 bases map to TRBD2. J was trimmed by 4 bases and V by 5 bases; bases with no gene match: 9. The CDR3 contains 15 residues. CDR1 is MNHNS, CDR2 SASEGT, per germline. DNA of the CDR3: TGTGCCAGCAGTCGCCTAGCGGGGAGGGGTTACGAGCAGTACTTC. Protein sequence: CASSRLAGRGYEQYF.

The chain is built from TRBV30 and TRBJ1-1; no clear D. CDR1 is GTSNPN and CDR2 is SVGIG in the germline V gene (reference sequence). Trimming took off 2 bases at V and 4 bases at J, with 17 bases between the two ends. This CDR3 is built from 15 residues. In nucleotides, the CDR3 is TGTGCCTGGAGTCAACGACGGGGTGCTGGCACTGAAGCTTTCTTT. This encodes CAWSQRRGAGTEAFF.

A word on this clone: Other DNA sequences in the sample encode the same CDR3. The V and J genes are TRBV5-1 and TRBJ1-1, with D uncertain. Trimming took 0 bases from V and 2 from J, leaving 8 bases between them. Per the germline V gene, CDR1 is SGHRS and CDR2 is YFSETQ. The CDR3 runs to 14 residues. The CDR3 coding sequence is TGCGCCAGCAGCTTGGACAGAATCAACACTGAAGCTTTCTTT. Translating gives CASSLDRINTEAFF.

V usage is TRBV13 and J usage is TRBJ2-1; 10 positions agree with TRBD1. The junction had 11 bases not matched to a gene; V was cut back by 2 bases and J by 7 bases. CDR1 and CDR2 (germline): PRHDT, FYEKMQ (reference sequence). The CDR3 sequence is 17 residues long. CDR3 DNA: TGTGCCAGCAGCTTAAGGACCGGGACAGGGGCGTTTAATGAGCAGTTCTTC. This translates into CASSLRTGTGAFNEQFF.

The chain is built from TRBV7-2 and TRBJ2-1; a possible D gene is TRBD2 (6 bases). The CDR3 covers 15 residues. The germline V and J ends were trimmed by 4 bases and 9 bases, with 19 bases remaining between them. From germline, CDR1 is SGHTA and CDR2 FQGNSA. The CDR3 loop is CASSSPGLPVGEQFF. The CDR3 nucleotides read TGTGCCAGCAGCTCCCCGGGACTCCCCGTGGGTGAGCAGTTCTTC.

The rearrangement links TRBV25-1 to TRBJ2-5; D gene ambiguous. The germline V and J ends were trimmed by 7 bases and 1 base, with 4 bases remaining between them. This CDR3 contains 11 residues. Germline CDR1 is MGHDK and CDR2 is SYGVNS. The CDR3 sequence is CASKLQETQYF. CDR3 bases: TGTGCCAGCAAACTCCAAGAGACCCAGTACTTC.

The chain employs TRBV9 and TRBJ2-1, with a tentative D call TRBD1 (6 bases). CDR1 and CDR2 from the germline V gene are SGDLS and YYNGEE. The germline V and J ends were trimmed by 0 bases and 7 bases, with 14 bases remaining between them. The CDR3 has 15 residues. DNA for the CDR3: TGTGCCAGCAGCGTAGGGGGACACACGCGGAATGAGCAGTTCTTC. Translating gives CASSVGGHTRNEQFF.

As regards this clone: Additional DNA sequences in this sample encode the identical CDR3. The chain employs TRBV4-1 and TRBJ2-7; TRBD1 aligns across 8 bases. In germline, CDR1 is MGHRA, CDR2 YSYEKL. The CDR3 has 14 amino acids. V gave up 4 bases and J gave up 0 bases; unmatched junction bases: 2. The CDR3 protein is CASSRTGSSYEQYF. The CDR3 region has the DNA TGCGCCAGCAGCCGGACAGGGAGCTCCTACGAGCAGTACTTC.

This chain connects TRBV7-9 to TRBJ2-6; the D gene could be TRBD1 or TRBD2 (6 bases each). The germline V and J ends were trimmed by 8 bases and 2 bases, with 16 bases remaining between them. The CDR3 is made up of 16 amino acids. CDR1 is SEHNR, CDR2 FQNEAQ, per germline (reference sequence). The CDR3 is CASETTRGAGANVLTF. The CDR3 region has the DNA TGTGCCAGCGAAACCACAAGGGGGGCTGGGGCCAACGTCCTGACTTTC.

This clone has a single count. This chain joins TRBV10-3 and TRBJ1-1; unclear D gene. The CDR3 consists of 15 residues. From germline, CDR1 is ENHRY and CDR2 SYGVKD. V was pared by 5 bases and J by 1 base, with 14 bases between. The CDR3 is CAISQRGWGNTEAFF. CDR3 in DNA: TGTGCCATCAGTCAAAGAGGCTGGGGGAACACTGAAGCTTTCTTT.

The chain couples TRBV29-1 to TRBJ2-3, with D hard to call. Per the germline V gene, CDR1 is SQVTM and CDR2 is ANQGSEA. This CDR3 region has 13 residues. V was trimmed by 3 bases and J by 0 bases, leaving 7 bases between them. CDR3 loop: CSVDVDSTDTQYF. The CDR3 DNA reads as TGCAGCGTTGATGTGGATAGCACAGATACGCAGTATTTT.

The chain uses TRBV6-5 and TRBJ1-1; 11 bases fit TRBD1. This CDR3 comprises 15 residues. Germline V gives CDR1 MNHEY, CDR2 SVGAGI. The junction had 9 bases not matched to a gene; V was cut back by 2 bases and J by 10 bases. As DNA, the CDR3 is TGTGCCAGCAGTTACGGGACAGGGGGGGCTAAGGGAGCTTTCTTT. Translated: CASSYGTGGAKGAFF.

The chain recombines TRBV7-9 with TRBJ2-2; TRBD1 aligns across 7 bases. Germline V CDR1 and CDR2: SEHNR, FQNEAQ (reference sequence). V lost 1 base, J lost 5 bases, and 4 bases stayed unmatched. CDR3 length equals 15 residues. CDR3 coding DNA: TGTGCCAGCAGCTTAGGGGACAGACAAACCGGGGAGCTGTTTTTT. It codes for CASSLGDRQTGELFF.